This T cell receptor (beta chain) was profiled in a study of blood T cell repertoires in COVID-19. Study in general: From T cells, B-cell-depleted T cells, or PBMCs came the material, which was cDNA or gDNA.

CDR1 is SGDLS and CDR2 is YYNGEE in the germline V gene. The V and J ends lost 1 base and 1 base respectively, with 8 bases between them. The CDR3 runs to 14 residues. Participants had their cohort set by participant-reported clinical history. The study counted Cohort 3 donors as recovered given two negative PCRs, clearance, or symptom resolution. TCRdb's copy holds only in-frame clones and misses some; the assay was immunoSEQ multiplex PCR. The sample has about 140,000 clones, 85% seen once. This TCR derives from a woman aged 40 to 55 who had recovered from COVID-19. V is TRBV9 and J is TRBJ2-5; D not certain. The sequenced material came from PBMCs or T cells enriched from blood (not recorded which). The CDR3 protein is CASSVKPTQETQYF. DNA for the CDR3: TGTGCCAGCAGCGTAAAACCTACCCAAGAGACCCAGTACTTC.